This is a list of T cell receptor beta chains from one sample in a study of T cells expressing NK-cell markers. TCRdb reprocessed the 5' RACE reads, keeping one entry per CDR3 protein, no DNA. The table lists about 400,000 distinct CDR3 sequences. The specimen was blood T cells: a sorted CD56 or NKG2C T cell subset, CD4+ or CD8+ T cells, or bulk PBMC T cells (not recorded which). These receptors originate from a woman in her 50s in good health. The CDR3 runs from the conserved cysteine through the conserved F or W.

>TRBJ2-7|TRBV20-1
CSAISGRSPYEQYF
>TRBJ2-1|TRBV4-2
CASSHGQTRLADNEQFF
>TRBJ2-7|TRBV24-1
CATSDGTVPWYEQYF
>TRBJ2-7|TRBV4-1
CASSQAKARGLAVPYEQYF
>TRBJ2-5|TRBV11-2
CASTFSGIGQYF
>TRBJ1-5|TRBV12-3/TRBV12-4
CASRRTGTGGSQPQHF
>TRBJ2-1|TRBV24-1
CATSNPGLSNEQFF
>TRBJ2-2|TRBV27
CASSFSGSGFGELFF
>TRBJ1-5|TRBV19
CASSISGQYSNQPQHF
>TRBJ2-5|TRBV12-3/TRBV12-4
CASSLPISTGMETQYF
>TRBJ1-1|TRBV11-2
CASSSPGQRLNTEAFF
>TRBJ2-1|TRBV5-1
CASSPGLAAEQFF
>TRBJ1-4|TRBV12-5
CASGFRAGETANEKLFF
>TRBJ2-1|TRBV10-3
CAAQAGGLNEQFF
>TRBJ2-2|TRBV10-3
CALRSGERNTGELFF
>TRBJ2-6|TRBV20-1
CSARGVSGANVLTF
>TRBJ1-4|TRBV6-5
CASSYSHGGGEKLFF
>TRBJ1-1|TRBV12-3/TRBV12-4
CASSLDGRATEAFF
>TRBJ2-1|TRBV3-1
CASSQVSGLGVGNEQFF
>TRBJ2-3|TRBV29-1
CSARAGKTDTQYF
>TRBJ2-4|TRBV3-1
CASSQDPGLAANIQYF
>TRBJ2-7|TRBV5-1
CASSLFPTGDYEQYF
>TRBJ2-5|TRBV5-1
CASSGSGSRQETQYF
>TRBJ1-5|TRBV27
CASSPGQGYQPQHF
>TRBJ1-1|TRBV5-1
CASRFGPVDTEAFF
>TRBJ2-7|TRBV12-3/TRBV12-4
CASSPSGHPSYEQYF
>TRBJ1-1|TRBV4-1
CASSQEGIGTEAFF
>TRBJ2-1|TRBV29-1
CSVEVQGTYNEQFF
>TRBJ2-1|TRBV12-3/TRBV12-4
CASSPRQGSYNEQFF
>TRBJ2-3|TRBV11-2
CASSLGVKETDTQYF
>TRBJ2-1|TRBV3-1
CASSQARLAGNNEQFF
>TRBJ2-3|TRBV7-9
CASSWEREPTDTQYF
>TRBJ2-5|TRBV5-1
CASSLLAGGPARETQYF
>TRBJ2-3|TRBV11-3
CASSYRQGSTDTQYF
>TRBJ1-2|TRBV29-1
CSVEDWGGAGGYTF
>TRBJ2-1|TRBV10-3
CANRPDAKDEQFF
>TRBJ2-2|TRBV5-1
CASRDFGLAQNTGELFF
>TRBJ2-1|TRBV5-1
CASMEAGGIWEQFF
>TRBJ2-2|TRBV7-8
CASSLRRVGRTGELFF
>TRBJ2-7|TRBV27
CASRSDTAYDEQYF
>TRBJ2-3|TRBV10-3
CAISEGQLRATQYF
>TRBJ2-3|TRBV12-3/TRBV12-4
CASSVTIADTQYF
>TRBJ2-2|TRBV29-1
CSVGGTGATGELFF
>TRBJ1-6|TRBV20-1
CSARGGGGARNSPLHF
>TRBJ2-2|TRBV2
CASSVDGTGELFF